Below, 31 T cell receptor gamma chains from the same sample are listed, as sequenced in a study of γδ T cells in repeated Plasmodium falciparum infection. Flow sorting of PBMC yielded separate Vgamma9/Vdelta2+ and Vdelta2-negative gammadelta T cell populations for bulk repertoire analysis. TCRdb reprocessed the multiplex PCR reads through CATT. The repertoire holds tens of thousands of gamma-chain clones, approximately 2.9% seen once, with 30% to 35% in the top ten. The sample was gamma-delta T cells from blood. All receptors derive from a pool of human donors (malaria-infected and uninfected, not separated).

Regarding this clone: A single base is all that separates this from a far larger clone, so a read error is likely. Different DNA sequences within this sample yield the same CDR3. This sequence joins TRGV2 and TRGJ1 or TRGJ2. No J gene was available from TCRdb, and it was assigned here by a germline match of the DNA. Germline loops: CDR1 EGSNGY, CDR2 YDSYNSKV. The CDR3 covers 14 residues. CDR3 residues: CATWDGFYYYKKLF. CDR3 DNA: TGTGCCACCTGGGACGGATTTTATTATTACAAGAAACTCTTT.

This clone was found many times. A read error likely explains why the TCRdb protein, taken from a much larger clone, differs from this DNA's translation at residue 5; the protein shown is translated from the DNA. The same CDR3 is also encoded by other DNA sequences in this sample. The chain has TRGV9 and TRGJ1 or TRGJ2. The J gene, absent from TCRdb, was called here by matching the DNA to germline. Germline V gene lookup returns CDR1 GITISATS and CDR2 ISYDGTV (reference sequence). Trimming took 5 bases from V and 5 from J; bases not matched to a gene: 6. This CDR3 spans 12 amino acids. The CDR3 here is CALWGADYKKLF. The CDR3 DNA reads TGTGCCTTGTGGGGGGCGGATTATAAGAAACTCTTT.

Remarks on this clone: A far larger clone is off by one base, so a read error is likely. Other DNA sequences in this specimen translate into the identical CDR3. The chain links TRGV9 to TRGJP. Germline matching of the DNA provided the J gene here, since TCRdb leaves it blank. The CDR3 length is 17 residues. Germline-derived CDR1 and CDR2 are GITISATS and ISYDGTV (reference sequence). As DNA, the CDR3 is TGTGCCTTGTGGGAGGTGCTGTTTTTGTTGGGCAAGAAAATCAAGGTATTT. This sequence encodes CALWEVLFLLGKKIKVF.

This clone appeared many times. TCRdb's listed protein matches a much larger clone and diverges from this DNA's translation at residue 9, likely through a read error; the protein shown comes from the DNA. No J gene call was made, and the V gene is TRGV2. The CDR3 is 12 residues long. From germline, CDR1 is EGSNGY and CDR2 YDSYNSKV. CDR3 DNA: TGTGCCACCTGGGACGGGCAGAATAATAAACTCTTT. As protein: CATWDGQNNKLF.

Many counts were recorded for this clone. The protein TCRdb gives is from a much larger clone and does not agree with this DNA's translation at residue 3, likely a read error; the protein shown here comes from the DNA. The V and J genes are TRGV9 and TRGJ1 or TRGJ2. Germline CDR1 reads GITISATS; CDR2 reads ISYDGTV (reference sequence). The CDR3 length is 14 residues. This CDR3 reads CASWEALNYYKKLF. CDR3 bases: TGTGCCTCGTGGGAGGCCTTGAATTATTATAAGAAACTCTTT.

V and J are TRGV5 and TRGJ1 or TRGJ2. The J gene, left out of TCRdb, was set here by checking the DNA against germline. This CDR3 region has 14 residues. The V gene's germline CDR1 is VINAFY and CDR2 YDVSNSKD. Trimming at V came to 4 bases and at J to 4 bases, leaving 10 bases not matched to a gene. The CDR3 DNA sequence: TGTGCCACCTGGGAACAGGCTCGGTATTATAAGAAACTCTTT. Translation: CATWEQARYYKKLF.

This clone occurred many times. The chain combines TRGV4 with TRGJ1 or TRGJ2. V shed 1 base, J shed 12 bases, and the junction held 12 bases outside the gene matches. CDR3 size: 13 residues. CDR1 and CDR2 (germline): EGSTGY, YDSYTSSV. CDR3 in DNA: TGTGCCACCTGGGATGGTAAGACGGGAGGGAAACTCTTT. Translated, it gives CATWDGKTGGKLF.

This clone was recorded many times. In nucleotides, the CDR3 is TGTGCCACCCATTATTATTATAAGAAACTCTTT. Translated: CATHYYYKKLF. The V gene is TRGV5, the J gene TRGJ1 or TRGJ2. The J gene is not listed in TCRdb, so it was assigned here from a DNA match to germline. The CDR3 runs to 11 residues. CDR1 is VINAFY, CDR2 YDVSNSKD, per germline. V shed 9 bases and J 2 bases; nucleotides not matched to a gene: 4.

The table lists this clone with a few counts. A single base is all that separates this from a far larger clone, so a read error is likely. In the same sample, other DNA sequences code for this CDR3. The chain has TRGV8 and TRGJ1 or TRGJ2. TCRdb carries no J gene annotation; the J gene was assigned here by matching the DNA with germline. Germline assignment: CDR1 VENAVY and CDR2 YDSYNSRV. The CDR3 sequence is 12 residues long. After removal of 1 base from V and 10 bases from J, the junction contained 7 bases not matched to a gene. Here the CDR3 reads CATWDSPYKKLF. CDR3 coding DNA: TGTGCCACCTGGGATAGCCCTTACAAGAAACTCTTT.

About this clone itself: TCRdb records a much larger clone's protein for this DNA, with a difference at residue 10 that likely arises from a read error; the protein given is the translation of the DNA. The CDR3 sequence is CALWEVRVWNWAKKIKVF. The CDR3 nucleotides are TGTGCCTTGTGGGAGGTGCGGGTATGGAATTGGGCAAAAAAAATCAAGGTATTT. This chain connects TRGV9 to TRGJP. The J gene was not available in TCRdb and was assigned here by matching the DNA to germline segments. In germline, CDR1 is GITISATS, CDR2 ISYDGTV (reference sequence). Trimming at V came to 0 bases and at J to 16 bases, leaving 18 bases not matched to a gene. The CDR3 contains 18 residues.

With regard to this clone: TCRdb records a much larger clone's protein for this DNA, with a difference at residue 6 that likely arises from a read error; the protein given is the translation of the DNA. The chain carries TRGV9 and TRGJ1 or TRGJ2. TCRdb offers no J gene call, so here the DNA was matched to germline to obtain one. CDR3 size: 19 residues. Trimming removed 2 bases from V and 0 bases from J; junction bases left unmatched: 19. Germline CDR1 and CDR2: GITISATS and ISYDGTV (reference sequence). CDR3 DNA sequence: TGTGCCTTGTGGGAGGCGCCTATTGATCGACTAGAGAATTATTATAAGAAACTCTTT. Amino acids: CALWEAPIDRLENYYKKLF.

This clone was seen a few times. The protein TCRdb lists belongs to a much larger clone and differs from this DNA's translation at residue 3, which points to a read error; the protein shown is made from the DNA. The V and J genes are TRGV9 and TRGJ1 or TRGJ2. This CDR3 region has 14 residues. The germline V gene has CDR1 GITISATS and CDR2 ISYDGTV (reference sequence). CDR3 protein: CASWEPRNYYKKLF. The CDR3 nucleotides read TGTGCCTCGTGGGAGCCCCGCAATTATTATAAGAAACTCTTT.

This clone was detected ten times or more. Given a far larger clone just one base away, this is likely a sequencing read error. Other DNA sequences in this sample translate to the same CDR3. This CDR3 reads CALWDQELGKKIKVF. CDR3 in DNA: TGTGCCTTGTGGGACCAAGAATTGGGCAAAAAAATCAAGGTATTT. This chain connects TRGV9 to TRGJP. Here the J gene was assigned by germline matching of the DNA, as TCRdb has none. CDR3 length equals 15 residues. Germline-derived CDR1 and CDR2 are GITISATS and ISYDGTV (reference sequence).

This clone was recorded a few times. TCRdb assigns this DNA the protein of a much larger clone, which departs from its translation at residue 5; this likely reflects a read error, and the protein shown comes from translating the DNA. V and J are TRGV9 and TRGJP. Because TCRdb records no J gene, it was assigned here through a match of the DNA to germline. This CDR3 region has 17 residues. Germline V CDR1 and CDR2: GITISATS, ISYDGTV (reference sequence). DNA of the CDR3: TGTGCCTTGTGGGGGGTGCATAAAGAGTTGGGCAAAAAAATCAAGGTATTT. It is translated as CALWGVHKELGKKIKVF.

This clone was counted ten times or more. The TCRdb record carries a much larger clone's protein, which differs from this DNA's translation at residue 8; a read error is the likely cause, and the protein listed here is the DNA translation. The chain joins TRGV9 to TRGJ1 or TRGJ2. As TCRdb names no J gene, one was assigned here on the basis of a DNA match to germline. The germline gives CDR1 GITISATS, CDR2 ISYDGTV (reference sequence). This CDR3 is 12 amino acids long. CDR3 loop: CALWDSYFKKLF. CDR3 coding DNA: TGTGCCTTGTGGGATAGTTATTTTAAGAAACTCTTT.

In this sample, this clone turned up many times. TCRdb's protein for this DNA is that of a much larger clone and differs from the translation at residue 5, likely a read error; the protein shown is the DNA translation. The CDR3 spells CATWVGQDKKLF. In DNA, the CDR3 is TGTGCCACCTGGGTCGGGCAGGATAAGAAACTCTTT. This chain links TRGV2 with TRGJ1 or TRGJ2. The J gene is absent in TCRdb and was assigned here via DNA matching to germline. Germline V gene lookup returns CDR1 EGSNGY and CDR2 YDSYNSKV. This CDR3 spans 12 amino acids.

This clone was counted at least ten times. The mismatch at residue 4 between this DNA's translation and the TCRdb protein of a much larger clone likely reflects a read error; the protein shown is translated from the DNA. The chain joins TRGV9 to TRGJ1 or TRGJ2. Germline V gives CDR1 GITISATS, CDR2 ISYDGTV (reference sequence). This CDR3 has 17 residues. The CDR3 sequence: CALGEPTTPWNYYKKLF. The DNA of the CDR3 is TGTGCCTTGGGGGAGCCAACAACCCCCTGGAATTATTATAAGAAACTCTTT.

This clone was observed a handful of times. This likely came from a read error, as a far larger clone is one base away. The genes are TRGV9 and TRGJ1 or TRGJ2. This CDR3 is 15 amino acids long. CDR1 and CDR2 from the germline V gene are GITISATS and ISYDGTV (reference sequence). In DNA, the CDR3 is TGTGCCTTGTGGGAACCTCAGCTAGGTGGTTATAAGAAGCTCTTT. Protein product: CALWEPQLGGYKKLF.

This clone was picked up many times. The chain uses TRGV3 and TRGJ1 or TRGJ2. V dropped 4 bases and J dropped 6; count of bases not matched to a gene: 12. The CDR3 covers 14 residues. Germline V CDR1 and CDR2: VTNTFY, YDVSTARD (reference sequence). The CDR3 DNA reads as TGTGCCACCTGGGAGGGGTTCTGGTGTTATAAGAAACTCTTT. This translates into CATWEGFWCYKKLF.

On this clone itself: TCRdb's protein for this DNA is that of a much larger clone and differs from the translation at residue 21, likely a read error; the protein shown is the DNA translation. V usage is TRGV9 and J usage is TRGJ1 or TRGJ2. TCRdb leaves out the J gene; it was filled in here by matching the DNA to germline. CDR3 size: 25 residues. CDR1 is GITISATS, CDR2 ISYDGTV, per germline (reference sequence). CDR3 in amino acids: CALDSLRGLLPCNKFEHGAYDKKLF. CDR3 sequence (DNA): TGTGCCTTGGATTCTTTGCGGGGCTTGTTACCTTGTAATAAGTTCGAACATGGTGCTTATGATAAGAAACTCTTT.

This clone was recorded at least ten times. This likely reflects a read error, since a far larger clone is one base away. At the DNA level, this CDR3 is encoded by other sequences in the same sample as well. This rearrangement joins TRGV9 to TRGJ1 or TRGJ2. Matching the DNA to germline supplied the J gene, which TCRdb does not give. The CDR3 is made up of 17 amino acids. J lost 0 bases, V lost 2 bases, and 13 bases had no gene match. Germline V gene sequence: CDR1 GITISATS, CDR2 ISYDGTV (reference sequence). DNA for the CDR3: TGTGCCTTGTGGGAGGCTGCAGCTGCTCAGAATTATTATAAGAAACTCTTT. Encoded protein: CALWEAAAAQNYYKKLF.

A few counts support this clone. The protein TCRdb gives is from a much larger clone and does not agree with this DNA's translation at residue 10, likely a read error; the protein shown here comes from the DNA. The gene calls are TRGV9 and TRGJP. The CDR3 spans 17 residues. CDR1 and CDR2 from the germline V gene are GITISATS and ISYDGTV (reference sequence). CDR3 amino acids: CALWEGPREFGKKIKVF. The CDR3 nucleotides read TGTGCCTTGTGGGAGGGCCCCCGAGAGTTTGGCAAAAAAATCAAGGTATTT.

A few counts support this clone. A much larger clone sits a single nucleotide away, making a read error possible. TRGV2 is the V gene, and the J gene was not called. The CDR3 contains 14 residues. Looked up from germline, CDR1 is EGSNGY and CDR2 is YDSYNSKV. The CDR3 DNA reads as TGTGCCACCTGGGACGGGGCTTGTTATTATAAGACACTCTTT. This gives the protein CATWDGACYYKTLF.

This clone was seen only a few times. This likely reflects a read error, since a far larger clone is one base away. The limits of the CDR3 on the DNA are not certain, so only TCRdb's listed CDR3 is given. The V segment is TRGV9, and no J call was made. The CDR3 has 27 residues if both end residues are counted. Per germline, CDR1 GITISATS and CDR2 ISYDGTV (reference sequence). The CDR3 here is CALFQRNSLAVEQHLLSQVSIGRIQHF.

This clone was counted many times. This likely traces to a read error, being one base from a far larger clone. Within the sample, other DNA sequences also encode this same CDR3. The gene calls are TRGV9 and TRGJ1 or TRGJ2. Germline lookup yields CDR1 GITISATS and CDR2 ISYDGTV (reference sequence). This CDR3 spans 13 amino acids. The CDR3 nucleotides read TGTGCCTTGTGGGAGGTCTCTTATTATAAGAAGCTCTTT. Translation gives CALWEVSYYKKLF.

With respect to this clone: TCRdb's protein, taken from a much larger clone, differs from this DNA's translation at residue 12, likely owing to a read error; the protein displayed comes from the DNA. V and J are TRGV9 and TRGJP. TCRdb supplies no J gene; here it was assigned by aligning the nucleotide sequence to germline. Per germline, CDR1 GITISATS and CDR2 ISYDGTV (reference sequence). This CDR3 region has 18 residues. CDR3 protein: CALWEVRGEELDKKIKVF. The CDR3 DNA sequence: TGTGCCTTGTGGGAGGTTCGAGGGGAAGAGTTGGACAAAAAAATCAAGGTATTT.

In this sample, this clone turned up many times. This CDR3 is also generated by other DNA sequences in the sample. The chain couples TRGV8 to TRGJ1 or TRGJ2. In germline, CDR1 is VENAVY, CDR2 YDSYNSRV. The CDR3 totals 14 residues. V shed 0 bases, J shed 1 base, and the junction held 3 bases outside the gene matches. Here the CDR3 reads CATWDRPNYYKKLF. The CDR3 nucleotides read TGTGCCACCTGGGATAGGCCCAATTATTATAAGAAACTCTTT.

In its sample, this clone was seen many times. This chain links TRGV3 with TRGJ1 or TRGJ2. The trim removed 4 bases at V and 3 bases at J, leaving 6 bases unmatched. Germline CDR1 VTNTFY, CDR2 YDVSTARD (reference sequence). The CDR3 is 13 residues long. Written as DNA, the CDR3 is TGTGCCACCTGGGATACTCCTTATTATAAGAAACTCTTT. Translated: CATWDTPYYKKLF.

There are a few counts of this clone. TCRdb lists the protein of a much larger clone for this DNA, which differs at residue 12, so this is likely a read error; the protein given here is translated from the DNA itself. The V gene is TRGV4, the J gene TRGJ1 or TRGJ2. Germline CDR1 and CDR2: EGSTGY and YDSYTSSV. The CDR3 is 14 residues long. The DNA for the CDR3 is TGTGCCACCTGGGATGGGCGGGTGAATTATAAGAACCTCTTT. It translates to CATWDGRVNYKNLF.

This clone was picked up many times. TCRdb attributes to this sequence the protein of a much larger clone, which differs from the DNA translation at residue 6; a read error is likely, and the protein displayed is translated from the DNA. The chain combines TRGV9 with TRGJ1 or TRGJ2. V lost 2 bases to trimming and J lost 5 bases; unmatched junction nucleotides: 9. Germline V gene sequence: CDR1 GITISATS, CDR2 ISYDGTV (reference sequence). CDR3 length equals 14 residues. The CDR3 protein is CALWEALPNYKKLF. The CDR3 bases are TGTGCCTTGTGGGAGGCGCTACCGAATTATAAGAAACTCTTT.

This clone was recorded a few times. The protein given by TCRdb reflects a much larger clone and differs at residues 8 and 9 from this DNA's translation, likely from a read error; the protein shown is the DNA's translation. The V and J genes are TRGV2 and TRGJ1 or TRGJ2. Germline CDR1 EGSNGY, CDR2 YDSYNSKV. The CDR3 is 14 residues long. The V gene end was trimmed by 0 bases and the J gene end by 4 bases; junction bases not matched to a gene: 6. The CDR3 nucleotides are TGTGCCACCTGGGACGGGCTAGACTATTATAAGAAACTCTTT. It is translated as CATWDGLDYYKKLF.